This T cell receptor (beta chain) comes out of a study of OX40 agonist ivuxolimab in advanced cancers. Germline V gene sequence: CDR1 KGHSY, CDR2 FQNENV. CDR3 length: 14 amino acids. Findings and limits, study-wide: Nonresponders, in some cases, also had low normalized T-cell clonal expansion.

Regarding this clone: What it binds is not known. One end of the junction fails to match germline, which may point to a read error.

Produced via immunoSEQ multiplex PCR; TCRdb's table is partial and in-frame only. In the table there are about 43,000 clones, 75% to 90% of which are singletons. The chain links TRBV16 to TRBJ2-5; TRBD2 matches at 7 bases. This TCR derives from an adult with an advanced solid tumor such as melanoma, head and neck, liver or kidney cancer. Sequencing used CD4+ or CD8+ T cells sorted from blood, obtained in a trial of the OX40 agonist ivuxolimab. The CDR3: CASNQAGIAETQYF. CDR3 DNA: TGTGCCAGCAACCAAGCGGGAATCGCGGAGACCCAGTACTTC.